These T cell receptor beta chains were read from a single sample in a study of shared T cell receptors in the human thymus. The protocol was immunoSEQ multiplex PCR, while the TCRdb copy is restricted to in-frame clones and leaves out a portion. The sample shows about 660,000 clones, about 89% of them seen only once. In addition, the sample was reused for a study of human thymus T cells.

Sequencing was carried out using thymocytes. These receptors were collected from a boy under two years old with a congenital heart defect. The CDR3 runs from the conserved cysteine through the conserved F or W. A D gene is named only where the DNA matches it firmly.

D: TRBD1; J: TRBJ2-7; V: TRBV5-1; CDR3: CASSLGPGGYEQYF; DNA: TGCGCCAGCAGCTTGGGTCCAGGGGGCTACGAGCAGTACTTC
D: TRBD1; J: TRBJ1-1; V: TRBV4-1; CDR3: CASSQGQGASNTEAFF; DNA: TGCGCCAGCAGCCAAGGACAGGGGGCGAGTAACACTGAAGCTTTCTTT
D: TRBD2; J: TRBJ2-7; V: TRBV7-3; CDR3: CASSLKAGATYEQYF; DNA: TGTGCCAGCAGCTTAAAAGCGGGGGCCACCTACGAGCAGTACTTC
D: .; J: TRBJ2-2; V: TRBV2; CDR3: CASDRSGGNTGELFF; DNA: TGTGCCAGCGATCGATCAGGAGGTAACACCGGGGAGCTGTTTTTT
D: .; J: TRBJ1-6; V: TRBV5-1; CDR3: CASSLSQGIGNSPLHF; DNA: TGCGCCAGCAGCTTGAGCCAGGGAATCGGCAATTCACCCCTCCACTTT
D: TRBD2; J: TRBJ2-1; V: TRBV19; CDR3: CASSPGWLAGGQYNEQFF; DNA: TGTGCCAGTAGTCCTGGTTGGCTAGCGGGGGGTCAATACAATGAGCAGTTCTTC
D: .; J: TRBJ1-5; V: TRBV19; CDR3: CAWFRAGGEPQHF; DNA: TGTGCCTGGTTCAGGGCAGGAGGGGAGCCCCAGCATTTT
D: .; J: TRBJ2-3; V: TRBV28; CDR3: CASSLVRVDTDTQYF; DNA: TGTGCCAGCAGTTTGGTGCGGGTCGATACAGATACGCAGTATTTT
D: .; J: TRBJ1-5; V: TRBV6-5; CDR3: CASSYSGRGRNQPQHF; DNA: TGTGCCAGCAGTTACTCCGGGCGGGGGCGCAATCAGCCCCAGCATTTT
D: .; J: TRBJ2-1; V: TRBV14; CDR3: CASGRVRKNEQFF; DNA: TGTGCCTCGGGCAGGGTGAGGAAGAATGAGCAGTTCTTC
D: TRBD1; J: TRBJ2-1; V: TRBV27; CDR3: CASGRTGIYNEQFF; DNA: TGTGCCAGCGGAAGGACAGGGATCTACAATGAGCAGTTCTTC
D: .; J: TRBJ1-1; V: TRBV5-4; CDR3: CASSSNLDSLNTEAFF; DNA: TGTGCCAGCAGCTCCAATCTGGACAGTCTGAACACTGAAGCTTTCTTT
D: .; J: TRBJ1-1; V: TRBV15; CDR3: CATSRDLSGNTEAFF; DNA: TGTGCCACCAGCAGAGATTTGTCAGGGAACACTGAAGCTTTCTTT
D: TRBD2; J: TRBJ2-1; V: TRBV4-3; CDR3: CASSQEPPGLAGGRRYNEQFF; DNA: TGCGCCAGCAGCCAAGAGCCACCGGGACTAGCGGGGGGGCGGAGGTACAATGAGCAGTTCTTC
D: .; J: TRBJ1-1; V: TRBV7-9; CDR3: CASSLSRIGEGGLNTEAFF; DNA: TGTGCCAGCAGCTTAAGTCGAATCGGGGAGGGTGGGCTAAACACTGAAGCTTTCTTT
D: .; J: TRBJ2-7; V: TRBV12-5; CDR3: CASGPGTTSYEQYF; DNA: TGTGCTAGTGGCCCCGGGACAACCTCCTACGAGCAGTACTTC
D: TRBD2; J: TRBJ2-3; V: TRBV5-1; CDR3: CASSSSAGAAAQYF; DNA: TGCGCCAGCAGCTCGTCAGCGGGGGCCGCGGCGCAGTATTTT
D: .; J: TRBJ2-2; V: TRBV15; CDR3: CATSSPRYANTGELFF; DNA: TGTGCCACCAGCAGTCCCCGGTACGCGAACACCGGGGAGCTGTTTTTT
D: .; J: TRBJ2-1; V: TRBV5-1; CDR3: CASSLGALSSYNEQFF; DNA: TGCGCCAGCAGCTTGGGAGCGTTGAGCTCCTACAATGAGCAGTTCTTC